The 24 T cell receptor beta chains reported below all come from one sample, sequenced in a study of TIL therapy for anti-PD-1-resistant metastatic lung cancer. The libraries were made with immunoSEQ v3. TCRdb's copy holds only in-frame clones and misses some; the assay was immunoSEQ multiplex PCR. The sample contains 10,000 to 12,000 clones, 56% of which appear only once. Time point: pre-treatment sample, taken before nivolumab and TIL therapy. Pleural nodules or supraclavicular lymph nodes made up most of the excised metastases sampled. The specimen was tumor tissue, collected at baseline. These receptors were collected from a person aged 25-79 years with non-small cell lung cancer.

The chain has TRBV5-1 and TRBJ2-1; 8 nucleotides agree with TRBD1. The germline V gene encodes CDR1 SGHRS and CDR2 YFSETQ. The length of the CDR3 is 14 residues. The junction had 7 bases not matched to a gene; V was cut back by 3 bases and J by 8 bases. CDR3: CASSYGQGGDEQFF. The CDR3 DNA sequence: TGCGCCAGCAGCTACGGACAGGGTGGAGATGAGCAGTTCTTC.

This sequence joins TRBV7-8 and TRBJ1-2; D not certain. This CDR3 spans 12 amino acids. CDR1 and CDR2 (germline): SGHVS, FQNEAQ. The V end was cut by 1 base, the J end by 7 bases, with 7 bases between. CDR3 region: CASSLGWSGYTF. The CDR3 DNA is TGTGCCAGCAGCTTAGGGTGGTCTGGCTACACCTTC.

The rearrangement links TRBV28 to TRBJ2-4, with unresolved D. This CDR3 spans 13 amino acids. CDR1 and CDR2 (germline): MDHEN, SYDVKM. V shed 6 bases and J shed 0 bases, with 6 bases lying between them. CDR3 coding DNA: TGTGCCAGCAGAGATCGAGCCAAAAACATTCAGTACTTC. Amino acid sequence: CASRDRAKNIQYF.

The chain has TRBV5-1 and TRBJ1-5, with D possibly being TRBD1 (5 bases). Looked up from germline, CDR1 is SGHRS and CDR2 is YFSETQ. The CDR3 loop spans 15 amino acids. The V and J ends lost 4 bases and 5 bases respectively, with 16 bases between them. Here the CDR3 reads CASSPNGGVDQPQHF. CDR3 bases: TGCGCCAGCAGCCCTAACGGGGGGGTCGATCAGCCCCAGCATTTT.

V and J are TRBV29-1 and TRBJ2-7; D tentatively reads TRBD1 or TRBD2 (7 bases each). Trimming took off 4 bases at V and 0 bases at J, with 19 bases between the two ends. This CDR3 has 16 amino acids. Germline assignment: CDR1 SQVTM and CDR2 ANQGSEA. The CDR3 is CSVGGGTGAHSYEQYF. DNA for the CDR3: TGCAGCGTTGGGGGGGGTACAGGGGCCCACTCCTACGAGCAGTACTTC.

V is TRBV5-8 and J is TRBJ1-3, with D possibly TRBD1 on 5 matching bases. The germline gives CDR1 SGHTS, CDR2 YDEGEE. V was cut by 5 bases and J by 0 bases, with 12 bases left in between. The CDR3 length is 15 residues. This CDR3 reads CASRRTGPSGNTIYF. The CDR3 DNA reads as TGTGCCAGCAGACGAACAGGCCCCTCTGGAAACACCATATATTTT. Full variable domain (missing parts from reference TRBV5-8 and TRBJ1-3): EAGVTQSPTHLIKTRGQQATLRCSPISGHTSVYWYQQALGLGLQFLLWYDEGEERNRGNFPPRFSGRQFPNYSSELNVNALELEDSALYLCASRRTGPSGNTIYFGEGSWLTVV.

By sample share, this clone is medium-sized. V is TRBV5-6 and J is TRBJ1-1; D gene uncertain. This CDR3 spans 14 amino acids. Trimming pared 0 bases from V and 2 bases from J, leaving 8 bases between. The germline V gene has CDR1 SGHDT and CDR2 YYEEEE. In DNA form, the CDR3 reads TGTGCCAGCAGCTTGGTCCTAATTAACACTGAAGCTTTCTTT. Encoded protein: CASSLVLINTEAFF. Full variable domain (rest looked up from reference TRBV5-6 and TRBJ1-1): DAGVTQSPTHLIKTRGQQVTLRCSPKSGHDTVSWYQQALGQGPQFIFQYYEEEERQRGNFPDRFSGHQFPNYSSELNVNALLLGDSALYLCASSLVLINTEAFFGQGTRLTVV.

This clone was counted a single time. The chain employs TRBV11-2 and TRBJ2-6; D unclear. CDR1 and CDR2 (germline): SGHAT, FQNNGV. The CDR3 spans 15 residues. V was trimmed by 4 bases and J by 0 bases, leaving 7 bases between them. The CDR3 sequence: CASSSHSSGANVLTF. CDR3 DNA: TGTGCCAGCAGCTCTCACAGCTCTGGGGCCAACGTCCTGACTTTC.

The CDR3 DNA reads as TGTGCCAGCAGCCAAGATCGGCTAGCGGGTCCCTACAATGAGCAGTTCTTC. Its protein product is CASSQDRLAGPYNEQFF. V is TRBV7-9 and J is TRBJ2-1; 8 bases map to TRBD2. J lost 2 bases, V lost 5 bases, and 11 bases had no gene match. CDR1 SEHNR and CDR2 FQNEAQ come from the germline V gene (reference sequence). This CDR3 region has 17 residues.

The CDR3 coding sequence is TGTGCCAGCGGGTCCAGGAGGGCGACTAATGAAAAACTGTTTTTT. This translates into CASGSRRATNEKLFF. The chain joins TRBV6-6 to TRBJ1-4, with no clear D. V lost 8 bases to trimming and J lost 2 bases, with 15 bases between them. Germline V CDR1 and CDR2: MNHNY, SVGAGI (reference sequence). This CDR3 is built from 15 residues.

The CDR3 protein is CASSLSPSEQYF. CDR3 sequence (DNA): TGTGCCAGCAGTTTATCCCCGTCCGAGCAGTACTTC. The genes are TRBV27 and TRBJ2-7, with unresolved D. This CDR3 is 12 amino acids long. V lost 0 bases, J lost 6 bases, and 6 bases lay in between. Germline V gene sequence: CDR1 MNHEY, CDR2 SMNVEV (reference sequence).

This chain links TRBV11-3 with TRBJ2-7; 7 bases agree with TRBD1. Looked up from germline, CDR1 is SGHNT and CDR2 is YENEEA. The CDR3 is 14 residues long. Trimming removed 0 bases from V and 6 bases from J; junction bases left unmatched: 5. As DNA, the CDR3 is TGTGCCAGCAGCTTAGAGGGGACAGCTTCCGAGCAGTACTTC. Protein: CASSLEGTASEQYF. The full variable domain, in which reference TRBV11-3 and TRBJ2-7 provide the parts outside the CDR3, is EAGVVQSPRYKIIEKKQPVAFWCNPISGHNTLYWYLQNLGQGPELLIRYENEEAVDDSQLPKDRFSAERLKGVDSTLKIQPAELGDSAVYLCASSLEGTASEQYFGPGTRLTVT.

The chain combines TRBV6-1 with TRBJ1-1, with D tentatively TRBD1 (6 bases). In germline, CDR1 is MNHNS, CDR2 SASEGT. The CDR3 extends over 13 amino acids. Trimming stripped 1 base from V and 7 bases from J, with 10 bases between. The CDR3 sequence is CASSEVWGLEAFF. The CDR3 DNA sequence: TGTGCCAGCAGTGAAGTCTGGGGGCTTGAAGCTTTCTTT.

With regard to this clone: This sample also contains other DNA sequences that code for the same CDR3. The rearrangement uses TRBV28 and TRBJ2-3; D is unclear. CDR3 length: 12 residues. The germline gives CDR1 MDHEN, CDR2 SYDVKM. V dropped 6 bases and J dropped 0 bases, with 4 bases sitting between them. CDR3 amino acids: CASRSSTDTQYF. CDR3 in DNA: TGTGCCAGCAGATCTAGCACAGATACGCAGTATTTT.

The rearrangement uses TRBV19 and TRBJ1-2; the D is unclear. CDR1 LNHDA and CDR2 SQIVND come from the germline V gene (reference sequence). The CDR3 loop spans 13 amino acids. Trimming took off 1 base at V and 8 bases at J, with 11 bases between the two ends. CDR3 sequence: CASSIGFGGGYTF. CDR3 bases: TGTGCCAGTAGTATAGGCTTTGGAGGAGGCTACACCTTC.

The chain combines TRBV12-5 with TRBJ1-1; 11 bases line up with TRBD1. The CDR3 is made up of 15 amino acids. V trimming: 5 bases; J trimming: 2 bases; junction bases outside the gene matches: 4. CDR1 is LGHNT and CDR2 is FRNRAP in the germline V gene. Here the CDR3 DNA reads TGTGCTAGTGGTATGGGACAGGGGGGTAACACTGAAGCTTTCTTT. This gives the protein CASGMGQGGNTEAFF.

Only a few counts were recorded for this clone. The rearrangement uses TRBV20-1 and TRBJ1-2; a weak D match, TRBD1 (5 bases). CDR3 size: 10 residues. With 3 bases removed from V and 8 bases from J, the gap between germline ends came to 7 bases. Germline CDR1 reads DFQATT; CDR2 reads SNEGSKA (reference sequence). The CDR3 nucleotides read TGCAGTGCTAGTTGGGGCGGCTACACCTTC. It specifies CSASWGGYTF.

The rearrangement uses TRBV2 and TRBJ1-1; D is perhaps TRBD1 (6 bases). With 4 bases removed from V and 10 bases from J, the gap between germline ends came to 19 bases. CDR1 is SNHLY, CDR2 FYNNEI, per germline. The CDR3 length is 14 residues. The DNA for the CDR3 is TGTGCCAGCAGTGCTTCCGGGGGGCGGGGGGGAGCTTTCTTT. The encoded protein is CASSASGGRGGAFF.

This clone has only one observation. The CDR3 region is CASSIVRGETQYF. CDR3 nucleotides: TGTGCCAGTAGTATAGTGAGGGGGGAGACCCAGTACTTC. The chain recombines TRBV19 with TRBJ2-5; weak D call: TRBD1 (6 bases). V was cut by 1 base and J by 5 bases, with 8 bases left in between. The CDR3 spans 13 residues. The germline V gene encodes CDR1 LNHDA and CDR2 SQIVND (reference sequence).

The table lists this clone with a few counts. The V gene is TRBV6-1, the J gene TRBJ1-6; no clear D gene. This CDR3 region has 14 residues. Germline-derived CDR1 and CDR2 are MNHNS and SASEGT. Deletions cut 6 bases from V and 7 bases from J, with 13 bases between. The CDR3 is CASRLTVDNSPLHF. The DNA of the CDR3 is TGTGCCAGCAGGTTGACGGTGGACAATTCACCCCTCCACTTT.

The chain is built from TRBV7-8 and TRBJ1-5, with D uncertain. The CDR3 totals 14 residues. The germline V and J ends were trimmed by 2 bases and 3 bases, with 8 bases remaining between them. Germline lookup yields CDR1 SGHVS and CDR2 FQNEAQ. Written as DNA, the CDR3 is TGTGCCAGCAGCTTAATTGGGTCCAATCAGCCCCAGCATTTT. It yields the protein CASSLIGSNQPQHF. The whole variable domain, filled in from reference TRBV7-8 and TRBJ1-5, reads GAGVSQSPRYKVAKRGQDVALRCDPISGHVSLFWYQQALGQGPEFLTYFQNEAQLDKSGLPSDRFFAERPEGSVSTLKIQRTQQEDSAVYLCASSLIGSNQPQHFGDGTRLSIL.

The chain joins TRBV6-5 to TRBJ2-3; 9 bases map to TRBD2. The CDR3 is made up of 14 amino acids. From germline, CDR1 is MNHEY and CDR2 SVGAGI. V lost 6 bases, J lost 4 bases, and 5 bases stayed unmatched. The CDR3 DNA reads as TGTGCCAGCAGCCAAGCGGGAGGTTCAGATACGCAGTATTTT. Translation gives CASSQAGGSDTQYF.

J is TRBJ2-7 and V is TRBV7-8, with D unclear. Trimming cost V 4 bases and J 6 bases, with 19 bases left between them. Germline CDR1 and CDR2: SGHVS and FQNEAQ. The CDR3 runs 15 residues. CDR3 protein: CASSSDPAGVREQYF. CDR3 DNA: TGTGCCAGCAGCTCGGATCCGGCTGGGGTCCGCGAGCAGTACTTC. Full variable domain (missing parts from reference TRBV7-8 and TRBJ2-7): GAGVSQSPRYKVAKRGQDVALRCDPISGHVSLFWYQQALGQGPEFLTYFQNEAQLDKSGLPSDRFFAERPEGSVSTLKIQRTQQEDSAVYLCASSSDPAGVREQYFGPGTRLTVT.

This clone was detected only a few times. V and J are TRBV6-1 and TRBJ1-3; D not certain. The V end was cut by 2 bases, the J end by 3 bases, with 5 bases between. The CDR3 loop spans 13 amino acids. Germline CDR1 reads MNHNS; CDR2 reads SASEGT. The CDR3 here is CASSERGGNTIYF. The CDR3 coding sequence is TGTGCCAGCAGTGAACGGGGTGGAAACACCATATATTTT.